The clone carrying this T cell receptor beta chain was picked up a small number of times. Its antigen is currently unknown. The data were taken from a study of T cell repertoires in cytomegalovirus infection. V lost 3 bases and J lost 7; bases outside the gene matches: 13. This CDR3 spans 17 amino acids. CDR1 is SGHRS, CDR2 YFSETQ, per germline. MiXCR was run by TCRdb on the reads, yielding one entry per CDR3 protein. The table includes hundreds of thousands of distinct CDR3 sequences, roughly 30% detected once. The TCR comes from a human donor in good health (CMV status not recorded). Some clones in this sample may be carry-over from other donors' samples. Here the sequenced sample was cultured CD8+ T cells from PBMCs, taken from culture after CMV antigen stimulation. The chain is built from TRBV5-1 and TRBJ2-2; 9 bases are a match to TRBD2. DNA of the CDR3: TGCGCCAGCAGCTGGACCCCCCGCGGGGGGGCCAGCGGGGAGCTGTTTTTT. Residues: CASSWTPRGGASGELFF.